A single sample gave rise to the 27 T cell receptor beta chains below, sequenced in a study of blood T cell repertoires in COVID-19. Using immunoSEQ multiplex PCR, the repertoire was profiled, and TCRdb retains in-frame clones only, with some absent. The sample has more than 300,000 clones, 85% to 90% seen once; the top ten hold around 6%. The sample taken for sequencing was peripheral blood. Receptors were obtained from a woman aged 50 to 60 with COVID-19, enrolled during active disease.

The CDR3 here is CASSYSLDISGNTIYF. The DNA for the CDR3 is TGTGCCAGCAGTTACTCTTTAGATATCTCTGGAAACACCATATATTTT. The rearrangement joins TRBV6-5 to TRBJ1-3; no clear D gene. Trimming left V 0 bases short and J 0 bases short, with 9 bases between. The CDR3 extends over 16 amino acids. Germline V CDR1 and CDR2: MNHEY, SVGAGI.

DNA for the CDR3: TGCAGCGCTCAGGGCACTAATGAAAAACTGTTTTTT. Translating it yields CSAQGTNEKLFF. This chain uses TRBV29-1 with TRBJ1-4, with D maybe TRBD1 (5 bases). CDR3 length: 12 residues. Trimming removed 7 bases at V and 2 bases at J, with 8 bases between. Germline loops: CDR1 SQVTM, CDR2 ANQGSEA.

In this sample, this clone turned up once. The rearrangement links TRBV9 to TRBJ1-6; D not certain. The CDR3 runs to 13 residues. CDR1 and CDR2 (germline): SGDLS, YYNGEE. Trimming pared 3 bases from V and 10 bases from J, leaving 11 bases between. CDR3 amino acids: CASSAQGGSPLHF. The DNA of the CDR3 is TGTGCCAGCAGCGCCCAAGGCGGATCACCCCTCCACTTT.

In the case of this clone: The same CDR3 arises from other DNA sequences in this sample as well. This chain connects TRBV30 to TRBJ2-1; 7 nucleotides align to TRBD2. The J segment lost 8 bases and the V segment lost 0 bases, leaving 4 bases of the junction unmatched. The CDR3 is 13 amino acids. Germline V gives CDR1 GTSNPN, CDR2 SVGIG (reference sequence). In DNA, the CDR3 is TGTGCCTGGAGTGTACTTCGGGGGGATGAGCAGTTCTTC. Translating gives CAWSVLRGDEQFF.

V is TRBV12-3 or TRBV12-4 and J is TRBJ1-2, with 9 bases aligning to TRBD1. V shed 6 bases and J 5 bases; nucleotides not matched to a gene: 4. The CDR3 contains 13 residues. The CDR3 nucleotides read TGTGCCAGCAGAAGACAGGGGGTATATGGCTACACCTTC. It codes for CASRRQGVYGYTF.

The CDR3 bases are TGTGCCAGCAGCGAGGGACTAGCGGGAGGGGAAGCCAAAAACATTCAGTACTTC. This codes for CASSEGLAGGEAKNIQYF. V is TRBV2 and J is TRBJ2-4, with 16 bases that match TRBD2. The CDR3 covers 18 residues. Per germline, CDR1 SNHLY and CDR2 FYNNEI. J lost 0 bases, V lost 6 bases, and 5 bases had no gene match.

This clone was detected a few times. The V and J genes are TRBV5-1 and TRBJ2-3; 10 positions match TRBD2. From germline, CDR1 is SGHRS and CDR2 YFSETQ. CDR3 length equals 16 residues. With 3 bases clipped from V and 4 bases from J, the junction kept 8 bases outside the gene matches. In DNA, the CDR3 is TGCGCCAGCAGCTGGGGAGCGGGAGGGCCCTCAGATACGCAGTATTTT. It encodes CASSWGAGGPSDTQYF.

V usage is TRBV11-2 and J usage is TRBJ1-4; D uncertain. V was trimmed by 8 bases and J by 8 bases, leaving 12 bases between them. The CDR3 is 12 amino acids. CDR1 is SGHAT, CDR2 FQNNGV, per germline. CDR3 bases: TGTGCCAGCGCGTCGGGAGGGGAAAAACTGTTTTTT. This gives the protein CASASGGEKLFF.

The J gene is TRBJ2-5, the V gene TRBV13; 7 bases align to TRBD2. This CDR3 is built from 14 residues. Germline V gives CDR1 PRHDT, CDR2 FYEKMQ (reference sequence). Trimming cost V 1 base and J 6 bases; bases outside gene matches: 5. The CDR3 bases are TGTGCCAGCAGCTTAGAGGGGACTACCAAGACCCAGTACTTC. The encoded protein is CASSLEGTTKTQYF.

V usage is TRBV5-4 and J usage is TRBJ1-3; possible D gene TRBD1, 6 bases. Germline CDR1 reads SGHNT; CDR2 reads YYREEE (reference sequence). V was shortened by 4 bases and J by 3 bases, with 11 bases between the two germline ends. The CDR3 runs 14 residues. CDR3 nucleotides: TGTGCCAGCAGCCCTGGGACATTTGGAAACACCATATATTTT. This sequence encodes CASSPGTFGNTIYF.

V gene TRBV7-9 combines with J gene TRBJ1-2; D is ambiguous. CDR1 is SEHNR and CDR2 is FQNEAQ in the germline V gene (reference sequence). V shed 1 base and J shed 3 bases, with 3 bases lying between them. The CDR3 consists of 12 residues. The CDR3 loop reads CASSLVDYGYTF. The CDR3 DNA follows: TGTGCCAGCAGCTTAGTAGACTATGGCTACACCTTC.

This chain connects TRBV5-4 to TRBJ2-1; TRBD1 is a possible D gene (6 bases). In germline, CDR1 is SGHNT, CDR2 YYREEE (reference sequence). CDR3 length: 16 residues. Deletions cut 0 bases from V and 6 bases from J, with 16 bases between. The CDR3 DNA sequence: TGTGCCAGCAGCTTGGGAGGGGGTGTAGGGGGCAATGAGCAGTTCTTC. It is translated as CASSLGGGVGGNEQFF.

This CDR3 reads CAWSVQGPRGELFF. In DNA form, the CDR3 reads TGTGCCTGGAGTGTACAGGGACCGAGGGGGGAGCTGTTTTTT. This chain uses TRBV30 with TRBJ2-2; the D gene is possibly TRBD1 (6 bases). The CDR3 covers 14 residues. The ends were cut back, 0 bases at V and 8 bases at J, with 13 bases in the middle. In germline, CDR1 is GTSNPN, CDR2 SVGIG (reference sequence).

The chain recombines TRBV19 with TRBJ1-2; 9 bases match TRBD1. CDR1 is LNHDA and CDR2 is SQIVND in the germline V gene (reference sequence). Unmatched junction bases numbered 13, after V lost 6 bases and J lost 8 bases. The CDR3 runs to 15 residues. This CDR3 reads CASRSPGQGLFGYTF. CDR3 sequence (DNA): TGTGCCAGTAGGTCCCCGGGACAGGGCCTTTTCGGCTACACCTTC.

The chain joins TRBV19 to TRBJ2-5; D may be TRBD1 (6 bases). Trimming stripped 0 bases from V and 1 base from J, with 9 bases between. Per the germline V gene, CDR1 is LNHDA and CDR2 is SQIVND (reference sequence). The length of the CDR3 is 15 residues. Here the CDR3 reads CASSIDRGLQETQYF. CDR3 in DNA: TGTGCCAGTAGTATAGACAGGGGTCTCCAAGAGACCCAGTACTTC.

This sequence joins TRBV28 and TRBJ1-2, with a weak D call TRBD1 (5 bases). The CDR3 loop spans 11 amino acids. Germline loops: CDR1 MDHEN, CDR2 SYDVKM. Trimming stripped 3 bases from V and 7 bases from J, with 6 bases between. CDR3 protein: CASSFQGGYTF. The CDR3 DNA reads TGTGCCAGCAGTTTTCAGGGTGGCTACACCTTC.

The chain combines TRBV5-1 with TRBJ1-1, with D maybe TRBD1 (6 bases). Germline CDR1 and CDR2: SGHRS and YFSETQ. This CDR3 region has 16 residues. The ends were cut back, 1 base at V and 3 bases at J, with 16 bases in the middle. The CDR3 is CASSLMGQGPYTEAFF. CDR3 DNA sequence: TGCGCCAGCAGCTTGATGGGGCAGGGGCCCTACACTGAAGCTTTCTTT. Supplemented by reference TRBV5-1 and TRBJ1-1, the full variable domain reads KAGVTQTPRYLIKTRGQQVTLSCSPISGHRSVSWYQQTPGQGLQFLFEYFSETQRNKGNFPGRFSGRQFSNSRSEMNVSTLELGDSALYLCASSLMGQGPYTEAFFGQGTRLTVV.

The rearrangement joins TRBV19 to TRBJ2-1; 9 nucleotides line up with TRBD2. V shed 3 bases and J 5 bases; nucleotides not matched to a gene: 5. Germline CDR1 LNHDA, CDR2 SQIVND (reference sequence). This CDR3 has 15 amino acids. As DNA, the CDR3 is TGTGCCAGTAGTATTGCGGGACTAGCCGACAATGAGCAGTTCTTC. This sequence encodes CASSIAGLADNEQFF.

This clone was seen once. The chain couples TRBV7-2 to TRBJ2-1; D may be TRBD2 (5 bases). V lost 5 bases to trimming and J lost 10 bases, with 9 bases between them. The CDR3 totals 11 residues. The germline CDR1 and CDR2 sequences are SGHTA and FQGNSA. The CDR3 nucleotides read TGTGCCAGCAGCGGCGGCGGGGAGCAGTTCTTC. Encoded protein: CASSGGGEQFF. The full variable domain, with the rest looked up from reference TRBV7-2 and TRBJ2-1, is GAGVSQSPSNKVTEKGKDVELRCDPISGHTALYWYRQSLGQGLEFLIYFQGNSAPDKSGLPSDRFSAERTGGSVSTLTIQRTQQEDSAVYLCASSGGGEQFFGPGTRLTVL.

The rearrangement links TRBV5-4 to TRBJ2-2; 8 bases are shared with TRBD1. Germline assignment: CDR1 SGHNT and CDR2 YYREEE (reference sequence). J gave up 2 bases and V 4 bases, and 4 bases lay outside the gene matches. The CDR3 length is 15 residues. This CDR3 reads CASSRDRLNTGELFF. In DNA form, the CDR3 reads TGTGCCAGCAGCCGGGACAGGCTCAACACCGGGGAGCTGTTTTTT. The entire variable domain, with the rest obtained from reference TRBV5-4 and TRBJ2-2, is as follows: ETGVTQSPTHLIKTRGQQVTLRCSSQSGHNTVSWYQQALGQGPQFIFQYYREEENGRGNFPPRFSGLQFPNYSSELNVNALELDDSALYLCASSRDRLNTGELFFGEGSRLTVL.

This clone was counted between two and nine times. Other DNA variants within this sample encode the same CDR3. The chain combines TRBV6-5 with TRBJ1-1; TRBD1 might be the D (5 bases). Trimming left V 2 bases short and J 5 bases short, with 9 bases between. Germline-derived CDR1 and CDR2 are MNHEY and SVGAGI. The CDR3 totals 13 residues. The CDR3 loop reads CASSYGGVTEAFF. CDR3 coding DNA: TGTGCCAGCAGTTACGGAGGGGTTACTGAAGCTTTCTTT.

The V and J genes are TRBV6-6 and TRBJ2-7, with TRBD2 matching over 7 bases. Trimming at V came to 5 bases and at J to 7 bases, leaving 5 bases not matched to a gene. Germline CDR1 is MNHNY and CDR2 is SVGAGI (reference sequence). The CDR3 has 12 amino acids. This chain's CDR3 is CASSPSGGEQYF. The CDR3 nucleotides read TGTGCCAGCAGTCCCTCGGGGGGTGAGCAGTACTTC.

The V gene is TRBV6-5, the J gene TRBJ2-1, with TRBD1 matching over 8 bases. The trim removed 2 bases at V and 8 bases at J, leaving 8 bases unmatched. Germline CDR1 is MNHEY and CDR2 is SVGAGI. The CDR3 is 15 residues long. CDR3 in DNA: TGTGCCAGCAGTTACGGCAGGGGGCTTACCCATGAGCAGTTCTTC. Translated: CASSYGRGLTHEQFF.

The chain joins TRBV4-1 to TRBJ1-1; D is unclear. Per germline, CDR1 MGHRA and CDR2 YSYEKL. CDR3 length equals 14 residues. The V and J ends lost 0 bases and 2 bases respectively, with 7 bases between them. CDR3 region: CASSQDPGNTEAFF. CDR3 DNA: TGCGCCAGCAGCCAAGATCCCGGTAACACTGAAGCTTTCTTT.

The chain employs TRBV7-2 and TRBJ1-4; the D gene is possibly TRBD1 (6 bases). Germline V gene lookup returns CDR1 SGHTA and CDR2 FQGNSA. Trimming stripped 5 bases from V and 10 bases from J, with 23 bases between. The CDR3 contains 16 residues. The CDR3 bases are TGTGCCAGCAGCCCTTCCGGGACAACCAAGGCGGGAAAACTGTTTTTT. Amino acids: CASSPSGTTKAGKLFF. The full variable domain, in which reference TRBV7-2 and TRBJ1-4 provide the parts outside the CDR3, is GAGVSQSPSNKVTEKGKDVELRCDPISGHTALYWYRQSLGQGLEFLIYFQGNSAPDKSGLPSDRFSAERTGGSVSTLTIQRTQQEDSAVYLCASSPSGTTKAGKLFFGSGTQLSVL.

CDR3 sequence (DNA): TGCAGCGTCACCCGGGACACCTTCGTGAACACTGAAGCTTTCTTT. It yields the protein CSVTRDTFVNTEAFF. The rearrangement uses TRBV29-1 and TRBJ1-1; possible D gene TRBD1, 6 bases. This CDR3 has 15 residues. Trimming left V 6 bases short and J 0 bases short, with 17 bases between. Per the germline V gene, CDR1 is SQVTM and CDR2 is ANQGSEA. The full variable domain, completed using reference TRBV29-1 and TRBJ1-1, is SAVISQKPSRDICQRGTSLTIQCQVDSQVTMMFWYRQQPGQSLTLIATANQGSEATYESGFVIDKFPISRPNLTFSTLTVSNMSPEDSSIYLCSVTRDTFVNTEAFFGQGTRLTVV.

Only one count was recorded for this clone. Within the sample, other DNA sequences also encode this same CDR3. The CDR3 here is CASSLVPGSNQPQHF. The DNA for the CDR3 is TGCGCCAGCAGCTTGGTCCCAGGTAGCAATCAGCCCCAGCATTTT. The gene calls are TRBV5-1 and TRBJ1-5, with unresolved D. CDR3 length: 15 amino acids. Germline V gene lookup returns CDR1 SGHRS and CDR2 YFSETQ. The V and J ends lost 0 bases and 0 bases respectively, with 7 bases between them.